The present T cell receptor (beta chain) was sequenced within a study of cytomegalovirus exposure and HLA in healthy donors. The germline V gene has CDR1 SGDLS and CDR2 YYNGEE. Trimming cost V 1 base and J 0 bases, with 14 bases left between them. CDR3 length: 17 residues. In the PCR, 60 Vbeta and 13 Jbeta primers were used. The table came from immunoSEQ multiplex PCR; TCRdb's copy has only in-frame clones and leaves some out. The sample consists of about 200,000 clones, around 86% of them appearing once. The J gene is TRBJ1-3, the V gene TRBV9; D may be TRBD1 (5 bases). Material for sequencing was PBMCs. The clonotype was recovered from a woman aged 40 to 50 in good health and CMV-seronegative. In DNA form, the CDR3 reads TGTGCCAGCAGCGTAACCACAGGTGCGACCTCTGGAAACACCATATATTTT. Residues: CASSVTTGATSGNTIYF.